These T cell receptor beta chains were read from a single sample in a study of long-term antiretroviral therapy in people with HIV. Only in-frame clones appear in the TCRdb table, and some are missing; sequencing was by immunoSEQ multiplex PCR. Of about 39,000 clones listed, more than 70% are singletons. The sequencing here drew on unsorted PBMCs, taken 3.1 years after starting antiretroviral therapy. Receptor source: a woman aged 50 to 65 with HIV. The CDR3 runs from the conserved cysteine through the conserved F or W. The order of the fields is clone size, V gene, J gene, CDR3 protein. Expanded clones get a size class; other rows say once, few or many, or leave the size out.

NA	TRBV28	TRBJ1-2	CASSFPLTRGHGGYTF
NA	TRBV7-7	TRBJ2-2	CASSPLSGSTTGELFF
NA	TRBV5-1	TRBJ1-4	CASSLGVGSGSEKLFF
few	TRBV7-8	TRBJ2-7	CASSLPRGGFGTYEQYF
NA	TRBV5-4	TRBJ2-3	CASSLVADTSTDTQYF
NA	TRBV15	TRBJ1-4	CATSREPTRTNEKLFF
NA	TRBV6-4	TRBJ2-1	CASSDLAESSYNEQFF
NA	TRBV5-6	TRBJ2-3	CASSATGGDTQYF
NA	TRBV9	TRBJ2-4	CASSVAGGVGTDIQYF
few	TRBV5-1	TRBJ1-6	CASSKDGFLHNSPLHF
NA	TRBV30	TRBJ1-1	CAWSAFMNTEAFF
few	TRBV5-6	TRBJ1-2	CASSLSYGYTF
NA	TRBV5-1	TRBJ1-5	CASRQGRSSNQPQHF
NA	TRBV30	TRBJ1-1	CAWGIGFGDTEAFF
once	TRBV5-8	TRBJ1-5	CASSLIPGRRGYSNQPQHF
NA	TRBV6-5	TRBJ2-1	CASSLTSGGKNEQFF
NA	TRBV12-5	TRBJ2-7	CASGIFLTGYEQYF
NA	TRBV2	TRBJ1-1	CASSNFGSRQGNTEAFF
NA	TRBV30	TRBJ1-1	CAWEGAVGESNTEAFF
NA	TRBV5-1	TRBJ2-5	CASSLVTSGGETQYF
NA	TRBV6-1	TRBJ1-5	CASTLQVVNQPQHF
NA	TRBV6-5	TRBJ2-7	CASQGPRPSEQYF
NA	TRBV7-9	TRBJ2-3	CASSEVRTGSTDTQYF
NA	TRBV30	TRBJ2-7	CAWGAGQGYEQYF
few	TRBV5-4	TRBJ1-1	CASSLSGGFMNTEAFF
NA	TRBV9	TRBJ2-3	CASSVYSGGGVADTQYF
NA	TRBV6-5	TRBJ1-4	CASREFSGEKLFF
NA	TRBV18	TRBJ1-6	CASSPSALSINSPLHF
NA	TRBV6-1	TRBJ1-4	CASRSISTNEKLFF
NA	TRBV6-5	TRBJ1-6	CASRFASSYNSPLHF
NA	TRBV7-2	TRBJ2-1	CASSPYGRYDEQFF
NA	TRBV5-1	TRBJ2-1	CASSADRGSYNEQFF
NA	TRBV11-2	TRBJ2-5	CASSLLVQETQYF
NA	TRBV5-4	TRBJ2-4	CASSPTSGGLGAKNIQYF
NA	TRBV5-1	TRBJ1-1	CASRSTGTGGDTEAFF
NA	TRBV29-1	TRBJ2-1	CSAERNRGPTSNEQFF
NA	TRBV30	TRBJ1-6	CAWSVGQYNSPLHF
NA	TRBV5-4	TRBJ1-2	CASSFMRDIPDGYTF
NA	TRBV25-1	TRBJ1-4	CASSESGARGKLFF
once	TRBV2	TRBJ2-3	CASGTGPVTTDTQYF
NA	TRBV5-6	TRBJ2-7	CASSLRDVGQNEQYF
NA	TRBV6-5	TRBJ1-2	CASSYSWTGDYGYTF
NA	TRBV10-2	TRBJ2-1	CASSEPGQFNEQFF
once	TRBV4-1	TRBJ1-5	CASSQIVGTGNQPQHF
NA	TRBV14	TRBJ2-3	CASSQEPGRGEGCTDTQYF
NA	TRBV6-6	TRBJ1-5	CASRGGQGANQPQHF
NA	TRBV18	TRBJ1-1	CASSPADPGVGTEAFF
NA	TRBV6-1	TRBJ2-1	CASNIAGGSYNEQFF
NA	TRBV19	TRBJ1-5	CASSGRPGLGNQPQHF
few	TRBV19	TRBJ1-5	CASSETVDQPQHF
few	TRBV30	TRBJ1-5	CAYWDGKGPQHF
NA	TRBV7-9	TRBJ2-1	CASSLGSIGANEQFF
NA	TRBV11-3	TRBJ2-5	CASSPGQQETQYF
few	TRBV2	TRBJ1-2	CASTYGAYGYTF
NA	TRBV9	TRBJ2-2	CASSVEGRNTGELFF
NA	TRBV25-1	TRBJ1-3	CASSEFTVRASGNTIYF
NA	TRBV4-1	TRBJ1-2	CASSQGLQGGNYGYTF
NA	TRBV7-9	TRBJ2-7	CASSFSASGSYEQYF
NA	TRBV7-2	TRBJ1-5	CASSPTTGSNQPQHF
NA	TRBV7-9	TRBJ1-1	CASSLTGLSSTEAFF